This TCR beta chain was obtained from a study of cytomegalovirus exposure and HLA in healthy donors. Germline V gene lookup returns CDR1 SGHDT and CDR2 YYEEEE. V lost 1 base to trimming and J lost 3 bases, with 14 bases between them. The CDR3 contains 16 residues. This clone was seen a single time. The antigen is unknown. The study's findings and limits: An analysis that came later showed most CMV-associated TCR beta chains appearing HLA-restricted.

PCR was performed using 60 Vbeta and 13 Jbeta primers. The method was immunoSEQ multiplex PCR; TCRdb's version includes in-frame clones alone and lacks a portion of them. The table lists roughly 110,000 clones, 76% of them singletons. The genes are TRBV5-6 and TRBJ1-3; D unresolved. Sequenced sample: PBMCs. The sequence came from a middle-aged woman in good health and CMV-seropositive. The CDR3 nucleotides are TGTGCCAGCAGCTTGTTTGGGTCAGGAAGTGGAAACACCATATATTTT. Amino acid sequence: CASSLFGSGSGNTIYF.